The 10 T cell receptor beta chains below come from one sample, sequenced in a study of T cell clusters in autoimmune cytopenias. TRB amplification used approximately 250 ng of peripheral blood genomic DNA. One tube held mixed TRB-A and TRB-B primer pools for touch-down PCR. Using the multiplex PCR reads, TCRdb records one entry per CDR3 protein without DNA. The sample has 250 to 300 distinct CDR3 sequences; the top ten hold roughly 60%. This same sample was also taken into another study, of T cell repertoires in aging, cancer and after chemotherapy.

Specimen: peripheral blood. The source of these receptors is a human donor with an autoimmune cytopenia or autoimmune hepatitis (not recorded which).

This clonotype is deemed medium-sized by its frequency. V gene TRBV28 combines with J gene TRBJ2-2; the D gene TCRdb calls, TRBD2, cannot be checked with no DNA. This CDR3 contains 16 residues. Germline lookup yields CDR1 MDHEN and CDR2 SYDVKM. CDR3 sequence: CASRTSGSGGTGELFF.

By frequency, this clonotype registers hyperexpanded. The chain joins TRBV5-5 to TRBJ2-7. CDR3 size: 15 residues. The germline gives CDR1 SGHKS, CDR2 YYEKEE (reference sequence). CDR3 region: CASSPGRTNSYEQYF.

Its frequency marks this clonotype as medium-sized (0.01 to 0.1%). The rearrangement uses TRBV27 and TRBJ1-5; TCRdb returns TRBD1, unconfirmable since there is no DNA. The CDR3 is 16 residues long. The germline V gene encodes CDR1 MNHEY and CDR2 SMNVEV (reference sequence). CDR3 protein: CASAPFTKGVNQPQHF.

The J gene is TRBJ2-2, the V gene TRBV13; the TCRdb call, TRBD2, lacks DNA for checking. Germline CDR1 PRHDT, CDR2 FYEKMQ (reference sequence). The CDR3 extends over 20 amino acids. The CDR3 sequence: CASSWGLAGAPKANTGELFF.

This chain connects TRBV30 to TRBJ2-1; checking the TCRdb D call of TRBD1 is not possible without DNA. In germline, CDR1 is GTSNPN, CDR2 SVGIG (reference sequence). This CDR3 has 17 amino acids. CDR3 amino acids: CAWSVGEWAGVDNEQFF.

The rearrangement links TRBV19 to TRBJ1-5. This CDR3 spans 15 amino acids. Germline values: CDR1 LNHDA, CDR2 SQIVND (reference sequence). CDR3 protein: CASSIIYGTDQPQHF.

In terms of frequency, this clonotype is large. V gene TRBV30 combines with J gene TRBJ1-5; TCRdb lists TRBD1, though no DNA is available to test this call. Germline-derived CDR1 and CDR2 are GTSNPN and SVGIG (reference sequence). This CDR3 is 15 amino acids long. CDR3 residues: CAWSARTGDNQPQHF.

The CDR3: CASSTQAIRTDSSEQYF. The chain recombines TRBV18 with TRBJ2-7; the TRBD1 assignment by TCRdb is unverifiable without DNA. The CDR3 is made up of 17 amino acids. From germline, CDR1 is KGHSH and CDR2 LQKENI.

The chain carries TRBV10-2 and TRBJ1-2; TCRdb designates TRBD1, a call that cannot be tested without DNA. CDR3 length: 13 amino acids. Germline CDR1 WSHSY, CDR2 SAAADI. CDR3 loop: CASSPGETGGYTF.

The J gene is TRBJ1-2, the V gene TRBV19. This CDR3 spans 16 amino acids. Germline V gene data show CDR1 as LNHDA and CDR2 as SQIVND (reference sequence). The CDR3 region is CASITSGSRRGYGYTF.